This T cell receptor (beta chain) was sequenced during a study of cytomegalovirus exposure and HLA in healthy donors. Primers included in the PCR were 60 Vbeta and 13 Jbeta primers. Produced via immunoSEQ multiplex PCR; TCRdb's table is partial and in-frame only. The table includes about 170,000 clones, around 83% detected once. The CDR3 has 18 amino acids. Germline CDR1 and CDR2: SNHLY and FYNNEI. V shed 1 base and J 9 bases; nucleotides not matched to a gene: 13. Sequences were obtained from PBMCs. The source of this sequence is a man aged 18-30 years in good health and CMV-seropositive. The gene calls are TRBV2 and TRBJ2-5; 14 bases fit TRBD2. The CDR3 loop is CASSEDGTSGGRPWAQYF. The CDR3 region has the DNA TGTGCCAGCAGTGAAGACGGGACTAGCGGGGGTCGCCCCTGGGCCCAGTACTTC.